This T cell receptor (beta chain) was observed in a study of beta chain features in type 1 diabetes. Regarding the study as a whole: Cells with high TCR expression could be over-represented when cDNA is sequenced. Among patients with Type 1 diabetes, TCRB CDR3s were moderately but significantly shorter in every one of the four CD4+ subsets.

Comments on this clone: Antigen: not known.

Investigators reverse transcribed all isolated RNA, so they sequenced expressed TCRB transcripts. TCRdb keeps only in-frame clones here, not all; method: immunoSEQ multiplex PCR. The sample yields roughly 500,000 clones, 10% to 12% seen once. A single heparinised draw of approximately 100 mL on average was taken per donor. Via the markers CD45RO/CCR7/CD25/CD127/CD95/CD27, stem cell-like memory, regulatory, central memory and naive CD4+ cells were sorted. Source material: naive CD4+ T cells from blood. The origin of this receptor is a woman aged 18-30 years in good health.

The CDR3 protein is CSATWTAYNEQFF. CDR3 nucleotides: TGCAGCGCGACTTGGACGGCCTACAATGAGCAGTTCTTC. The V gene is TRBV29-1, the J gene TRBJ2-1; D call uncertain. Germline V gene lookup returns CDR1 SQVTM and CDR2 ANQGSEA. CDR3 size: 13 residues. The V end lost 7 bases, the J end lost 2 bases, and 12 bases lay between the germline ends.